The 9 T cell receptor beta chains in this list originate from one sample, sequenced in a study of blood T cell repertoires in COVID-19. The repertoire was sequenced with immunoSEQ multiplex PCR; TCRdb's copy has only in-frame clones and lacks some. In the table there are some 38,000 clones, about 85% of which are singletons. Sequenced material: peripheral blood. All receptors derive from a man in his 70s with acute or convalescent COVID-19.

The V and J genes are TRBV7-2 and TRBJ1-5; 8 bases fit TRBD1. Germline V CDR1 and CDR2: SGHTA, FQGNSA. There are 15 residues in the CDR3. V dropped 3 bases and J dropped 0; count of bases not matched to a gene: 1. The CDR3 coding sequence is TGTGCCAGCAGCTTGACAGGGGCTAGCAATCAGCCCCAGCATTTT. It yields the protein CASSLTGASNQPQHF.

The chain uses TRBV7-2 and TRBJ1-2; a possible D gene is TRBD1 (6 bases). Between the trimmed V and J ends, which lost 5 bases and 14 bases, there was a span of 15 bases. The length of the CDR3 is 11 residues. Looked up from germline, CDR1 is SGHTA and CDR2 is FQGNSA. CDR3 amino acids: CASSRDRISTF. CDR3 coding DNA: TGTGCCAGCAGCCGAGACAGGATTAGTACCTTC.

The chain couples TRBV21-1 to TRBJ2-1; the table gives TRBD2 as D, unverified against the DNA. TRBV21-1 is a recognized pseudogene. The CDR3 totals 17 residues. CDR3: CASSATTSGQAQNEQFF. The DNA of the CDR3 is TGTGCCAGCAGCGCCACGACTAGCGGCCAAGCACAGAATGAGCAGTTCTTC.

The chain carries TRBV9 and TRBJ1-2; D not certain. The V and J ends lost 5 bases and 8 bases respectively, with 13 bases between them. The CDR3 consists of 12 residues. Germline lookup yields CDR1 SGDLS and CDR2 YYNGEE. The CDR3 here is CASRAIGGGYTF. The CDR3 region has the DNA TGTGCCAGCAGAGCTATAGGCGGGGGCTACACCTTC.

This chain uses TRBV6-2 or TRBV6-3 with TRBJ2-7; 7 positions match TRBD1. Unmatched junction bases numbered 7, after V lost 6 bases and J lost 2 bases. This CDR3 is 14 amino acids long. Germline assignment: CDR1 MNHEY and CDR2 SVGEGT. Here the CDR3 reads CASSWTGATYEQYF. The CDR3 region has the DNA TGTGCCAGCAGCTGGACAGGCGCGACCTACGAGCAGTACTTC.

V usage is TRBV6-5 and J usage is TRBJ2-7, with 9 positions matching TRBD2. With 1 base clipped from V and 7 bases from J, the junction kept 8 bases outside the gene matches. Germline V gene sequence: CDR1 MNHEY, CDR2 SVGAGI. The CDR3 runs to 15 residues. The CDR3: CASSYWAGGYSEQYF. The CDR3 bases are TGTGCCAGCAGTTACTGGGCGGGAGGGTATAGTGAGCAGTACTTC.

This chain links TRBV5-1 with TRBJ1-1, with 9 bases lining up with TRBD1. Germline values: CDR1 SGHRS, CDR2 YFSETQ. The CDR3 has 15 residues. V dropped 0 bases and J dropped 3; count of bases not matched to a gene: 3. The CDR3 DNA follows: TGCGCCAGCAGCTTGGAAAGGACAGGGGACACTGAAGCTTTCTTT. Its protein is CASSLERTGDTEAFF.

As concerns this clone: This same CDR3 is encoded by further DNA sequences in the sample. Written as DNA, the CDR3 is TGTGCCAGCAGCTTGGCGGGGGGGGATCAGCCCCAGCATTTT. Its translation: CASSLAGGDQPQHF. V gene TRBV5-6 combines with J gene TRBJ1-5; D possibly corresponds to TRBD1 (5 bases). Trimming left V 0 bases short and J 5 bases short, with 9 bases between. Germline V gene sequence: CDR1 SGHDT, CDR2 YYEEEE. The CDR3 consists of 14 residues. Full variable domain (outside the CDR3, taken from reference TRBV5-6 and TRBJ1-5): DAGVTQSPTHLIKTRGQQVTLRCSPKSGHDTVSWYQQALGQGPQFIFQYYEEEERQRGNFPDRFSGHQFPNYSSELNVNALLLGDSALYLCASSLAGGDQPQHFGDGTRLSIL.

This chain links TRBV10-3 with TRBJ2-7, with 12 bases aligning to TRBD2. This CDR3 has 17 amino acids. V lost 1 base, J lost 5 bases, and 9 bases stayed unmatched. Germline V CDR1 and CDR2: ENHRY, SYGVKD. The CDR3 here is CAISELSSGRAAHEQYF. DNA for the CDR3: TGTGCCATCAGTGAGTTGTCTAGCGGGAGGGCCGCCCACGAGCAGTACTTC.